The clone carrying this T cell receptor beta chain came up once. Antigen unknown. The data derive from a study of shared clonotypes between healthy human individuals. Study-level information: Three plates each covered CD4 naive and memory; CD8 naive two, CD8 memory one. Study-wide points: Rarefaction revealed incomplete sorted-subset sequencing despite large depth. Compared with memory subsets, naive subsets generally had larger estimated richness.

Germline V gene sequence: CDR1 SGHAT, CDR2 FQDESV (reference sequence). The V end was cut by 2 bases, the J end by 2 bases, with 12 bases between. The CDR3 sequence is 15 residues long. Sequencing was performed with immunoSEQ multiplex PCR; in TCRdb, only in-frame clones are kept and a portion is missing. The sample lists hundreds of thousands of clones, around 67% seen once, with 1.5% to 2% in the top ten. The source material was memory CD4+ T cells sorted from blood. Subset here: CD45RA-negative fraction. V is TRBV11-1 and J is TRBJ1-1, with D possibly matching TRBD1 (5 bases). The sequence derives from a woman in her twenties or thirties in good health. CDR3 amino acids: CASSLPSTGNTEAFF. CDR3 bases: TGTGCCAGCAGCTTACCTTCAACAGGAAACACTGAAGCTTTCTTT. Variable domain in full (rest from reference TRBV11-1 and TRBJ1-1): EAEVAQSPRYKITEKSQAVAFWCDPISGHATLYWYRQILGQGPELLVQFQDESVVDDSQLPKDRFSAERLKGVDSTLKIQPAELGDSAMYLCASSLPSTGNTEAFFGQGTRLTVV.